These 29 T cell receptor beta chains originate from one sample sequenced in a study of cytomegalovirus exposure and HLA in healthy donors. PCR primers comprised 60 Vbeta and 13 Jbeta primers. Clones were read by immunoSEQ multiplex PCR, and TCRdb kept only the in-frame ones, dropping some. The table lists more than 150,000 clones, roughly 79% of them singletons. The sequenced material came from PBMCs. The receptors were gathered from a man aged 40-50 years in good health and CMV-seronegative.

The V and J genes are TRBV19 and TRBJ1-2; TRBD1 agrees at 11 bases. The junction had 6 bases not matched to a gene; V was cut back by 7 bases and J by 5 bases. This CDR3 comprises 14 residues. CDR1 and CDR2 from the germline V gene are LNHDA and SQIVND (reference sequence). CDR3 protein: CASTSGDRGYGYTF. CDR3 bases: TGTGCCAGTACTTCCGGGGACAGGGGGTATGGCTACACCTTC.

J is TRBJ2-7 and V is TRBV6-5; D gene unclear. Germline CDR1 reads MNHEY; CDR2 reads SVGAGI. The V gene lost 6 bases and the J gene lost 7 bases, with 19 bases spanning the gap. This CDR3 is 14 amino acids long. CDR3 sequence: CASSGGSPPWEQYV. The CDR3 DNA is TGTGCCAGCAGCGGTGGTAGTCCTCCCTGGGAGCAGTACGTC.

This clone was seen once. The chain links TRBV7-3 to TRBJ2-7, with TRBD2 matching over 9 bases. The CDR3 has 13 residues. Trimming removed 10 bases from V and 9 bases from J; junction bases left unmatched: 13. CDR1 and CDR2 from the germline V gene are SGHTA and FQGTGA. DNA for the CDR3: TGTGCCACCTCTCCCCAAGCGGGAGGTCGGCAGTACTTC. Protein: CATSPQAGGRQYF.

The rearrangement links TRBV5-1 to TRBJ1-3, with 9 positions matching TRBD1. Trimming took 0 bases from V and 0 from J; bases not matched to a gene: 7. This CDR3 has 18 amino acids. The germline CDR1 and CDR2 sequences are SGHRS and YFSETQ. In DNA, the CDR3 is TGCGCCAGCAGCTTGGCCCCGGGACAGGGCCTCTCTGGAAACACCATATATTTT. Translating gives CASSLAPGQGLSGNTIYF. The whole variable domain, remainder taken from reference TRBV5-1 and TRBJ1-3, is KAGVTQTPRYLIKTRGQQVTLSCSPISGHRSVSWYQQTPGQGLQFLFEYFSETQRNKGNFPGRFSGRQFSNSRSEMNVSTLELGDSALYLCASSLAPGQGLSGNTIYFGEGSWLTVV.

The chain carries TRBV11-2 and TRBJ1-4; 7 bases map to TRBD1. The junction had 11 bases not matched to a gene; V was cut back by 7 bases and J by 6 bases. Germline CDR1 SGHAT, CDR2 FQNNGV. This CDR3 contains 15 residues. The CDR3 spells CASNAGQVGDEKLFF. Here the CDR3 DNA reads TGTGCCAGCAACGCCGGACAGGTTGGGGATGAAAAACTGTTTTTT.

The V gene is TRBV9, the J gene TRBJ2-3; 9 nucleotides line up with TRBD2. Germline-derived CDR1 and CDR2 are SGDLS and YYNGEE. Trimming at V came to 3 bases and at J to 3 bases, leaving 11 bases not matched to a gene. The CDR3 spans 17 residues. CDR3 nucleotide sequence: TGTGCCAGCAGCGCCCGGGGGGGCGGGAGGGGAACAGATACGCAGTATTTT. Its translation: CASSARGGGRGTDTQYF.

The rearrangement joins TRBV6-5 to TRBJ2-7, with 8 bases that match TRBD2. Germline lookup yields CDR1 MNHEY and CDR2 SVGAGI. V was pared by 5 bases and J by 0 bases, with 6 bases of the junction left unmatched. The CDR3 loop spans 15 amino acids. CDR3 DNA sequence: TGTGCCAGCAGTCAACTAGCGGAAAGCTCCTACGAGCAGTACTTC. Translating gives CASSQLAESSYEQYF.

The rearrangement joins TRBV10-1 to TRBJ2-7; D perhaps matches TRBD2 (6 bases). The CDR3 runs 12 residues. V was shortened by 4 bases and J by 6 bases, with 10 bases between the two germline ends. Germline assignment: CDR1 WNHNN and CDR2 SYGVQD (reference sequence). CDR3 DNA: TGCGCCAGCAGTGGACTAGTAGGCGAGCAGTACTTC. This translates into CASSGLVGEQYF.

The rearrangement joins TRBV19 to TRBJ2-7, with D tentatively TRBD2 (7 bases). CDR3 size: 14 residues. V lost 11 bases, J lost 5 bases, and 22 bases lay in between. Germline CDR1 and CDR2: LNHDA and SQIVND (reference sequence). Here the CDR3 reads CAARGREGDHEQYV. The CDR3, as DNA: TGTGCCGCAAGGGGGAGGGAGGGGGACCACGAGCAGTACGTC.

Written as DNA, the CDR3 is TGTGCCAGCAGCTTCTGGCAGGGAAGGACTGAAGCTTTCTTT. It specifies CASSFWQGRTEAFF. The rearrangement joins TRBV5-5 to TRBJ1-1; D is perhaps TRBD1 (5 bases). The length of the CDR3 is 14 residues. Trimming removed 2 bases at V and 5 bases at J, with 13 bases between. Germline assignment: CDR1 SGHKS and CDR2 YYEKEE (reference sequence).

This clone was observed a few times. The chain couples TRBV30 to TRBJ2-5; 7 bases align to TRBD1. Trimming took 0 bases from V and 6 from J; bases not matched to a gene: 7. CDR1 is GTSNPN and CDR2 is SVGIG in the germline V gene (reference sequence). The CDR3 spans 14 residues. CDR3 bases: TGTGCCTGGAGTGTAGGGGGCCCAGGAAAGACCCAGTACTTC. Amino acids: CAWSVGGPGKTQYF.

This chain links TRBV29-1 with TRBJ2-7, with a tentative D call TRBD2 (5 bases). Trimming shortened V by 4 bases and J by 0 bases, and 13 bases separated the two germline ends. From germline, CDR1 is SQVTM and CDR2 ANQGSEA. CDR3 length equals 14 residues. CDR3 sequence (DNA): TGCAGCGTTGGCCGGGATCCCGGCTCCTACGAGCAGTACTTC. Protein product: CSVGRDPGSYEQYF.

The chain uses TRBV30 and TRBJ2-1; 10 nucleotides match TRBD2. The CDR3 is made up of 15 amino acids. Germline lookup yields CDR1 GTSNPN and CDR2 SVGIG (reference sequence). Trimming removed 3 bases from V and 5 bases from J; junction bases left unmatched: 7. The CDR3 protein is CAWSIGTSANNEQFF. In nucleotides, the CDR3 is TGTGCCTGGAGCATTGGGACTAGCGCCAACAATGAGCAGTTCTTC.

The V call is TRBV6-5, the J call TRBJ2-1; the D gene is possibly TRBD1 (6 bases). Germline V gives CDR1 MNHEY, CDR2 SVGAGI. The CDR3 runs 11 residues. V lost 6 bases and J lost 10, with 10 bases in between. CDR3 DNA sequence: TGTGCCAGCAGGGCCAGGGGCGAGCAGTTCTTC. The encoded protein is CASRARGEQFF.

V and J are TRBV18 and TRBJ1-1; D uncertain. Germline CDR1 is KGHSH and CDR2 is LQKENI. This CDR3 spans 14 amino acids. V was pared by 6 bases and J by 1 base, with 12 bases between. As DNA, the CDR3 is TGTGCCAGCTCTCCGATATACGGGAACACTGAAGCTTTCTTT. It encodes CASSPIYGNTEAFF. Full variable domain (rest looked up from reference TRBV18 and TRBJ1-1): NAGVMQNPRHLVRRRGQEARLRCSPMKGHSHVYWYRQLPEEGLKFMVYLQKENIIDESGMPKERFSAEFPKEGPSILRIQQVVRGDSAAYFCASSPIYGNTEAFFGQGTRLTVV.

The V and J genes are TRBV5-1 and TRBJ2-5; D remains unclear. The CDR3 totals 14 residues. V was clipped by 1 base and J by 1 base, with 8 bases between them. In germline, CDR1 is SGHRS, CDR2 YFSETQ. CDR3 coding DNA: TGCGCCAGCAGCTTGTTCGGTTCCCAAGAGACCCAGTACTTC. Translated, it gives CASSLFGSQETQYF.

CDR3 residues: CAIGREGRHNEQFF. In DNA form, the CDR3 reads TGTGCCATCGGGCGGGAGGGCCGTCACAATGAGCAGTTCTTC. The chain links TRBV10-3 to TRBJ2-1, with 9 bases fitting TRBD2. In germline, CDR1 is ENHRY, CDR2 SYGVKD. CDR3 length: 14 amino acids. V lost 8 bases, J lost 5 bases, and 7 bases stayed unmatched.

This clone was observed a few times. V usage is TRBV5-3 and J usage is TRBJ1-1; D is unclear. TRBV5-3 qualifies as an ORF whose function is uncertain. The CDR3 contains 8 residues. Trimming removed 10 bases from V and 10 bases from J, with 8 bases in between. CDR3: CASPGAFF. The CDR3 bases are TGTGCCTCCCCGGGAGCTTTCTTT.

The CDR3, as DNA: TGCGCCAGCAGCTTGGCGGTAGGAGAGTCTGGAAACACCATATATTTT. Protein sequence: CASSLAVGESGNTIYF. The rearrangement uses TRBV5-1 and TRBJ1-3; D ambiguous. The germline gives CDR1 SGHRS, CDR2 YFSETQ. Trimming took off 0 bases at V and 1 base at J, with 11 bases between the two ends. The CDR3 loop spans 16 amino acids.

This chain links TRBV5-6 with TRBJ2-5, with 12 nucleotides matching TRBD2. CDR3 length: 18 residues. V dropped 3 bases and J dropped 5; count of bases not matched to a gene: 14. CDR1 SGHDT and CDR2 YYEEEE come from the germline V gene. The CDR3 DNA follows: TGTGCCAGCAGCTATCGGACTAGCGGGACCCGGATCTCGGAGACCCAGTACTTC. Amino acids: CASSYRTSGTRISETQYF. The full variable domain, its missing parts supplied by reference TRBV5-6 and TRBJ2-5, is DAGVTQSPTHLIKTRGQQVTLRCSPKSGHDTVSWYQQALGQGPQFIFQYYEEEERQRGNFPDRFSGHQFPNYSSELNVNALLLGDSALYLCASSYRTSGTRISETQYFGPGTRLLVL.

CDR3 sequence (DNA): TGTGCCAGCAGTCCAGGGTATAGAAGCTATGGCTACACCTTC. Its protein product is CASSPGYRSYGYTF. The V and J genes are TRBV6-4 and TRBJ1-2; possible D gene TRBD1, 5 bases. The CDR3 has 14 amino acids. CDR1 and CDR2 from the germline V gene are MRHNA and SNTAGT. Trimming cost V 5 bases and J 4 bases, with 14 bases left between them.

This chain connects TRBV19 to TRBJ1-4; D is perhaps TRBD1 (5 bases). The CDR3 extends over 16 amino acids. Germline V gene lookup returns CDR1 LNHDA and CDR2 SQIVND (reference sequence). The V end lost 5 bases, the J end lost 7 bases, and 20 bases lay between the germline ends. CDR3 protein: CASSAGGTRRSEKLFF. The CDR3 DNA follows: TGTGCCAGTAGTGCGGGGGGAACCAGGCGGAGTGAAAAACTGTTTTTT. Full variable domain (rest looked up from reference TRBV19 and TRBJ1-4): DGGITQSPKYLFRKEGQNVTLSCEQNLNHDAMYWYRQDPGQGLRLIYYSQIVNDFQKGDIAEGYSVSREKKESFPLTVTSAQKNPTAFYLCASSAGGTRRSEKLFFGSGTQLSVL.

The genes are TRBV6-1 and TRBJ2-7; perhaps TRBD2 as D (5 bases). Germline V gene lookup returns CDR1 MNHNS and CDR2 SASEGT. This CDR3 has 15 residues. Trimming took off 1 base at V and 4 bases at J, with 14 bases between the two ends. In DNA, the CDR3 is TGTGCCAGCAGTGAAGAAGAGCGGACGGATTACGAGCAGTACGTC. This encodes CASSEEERTDYEQYV.

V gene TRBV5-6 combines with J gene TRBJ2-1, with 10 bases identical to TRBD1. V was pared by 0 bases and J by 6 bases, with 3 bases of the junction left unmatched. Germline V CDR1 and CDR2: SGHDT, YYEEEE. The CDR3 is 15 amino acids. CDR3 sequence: CASSLGTGGGNEQFF. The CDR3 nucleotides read TGTGCCAGCAGCTTGGGGACAGGGGGAGGCAATGAGCAGTTCTTC.

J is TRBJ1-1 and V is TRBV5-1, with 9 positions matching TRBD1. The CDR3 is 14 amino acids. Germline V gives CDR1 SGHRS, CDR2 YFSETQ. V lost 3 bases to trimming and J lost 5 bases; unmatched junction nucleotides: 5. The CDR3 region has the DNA TGCGCCAGCAGCTCCAAGGACAGGGGAACTGAAGCTTTCTTT. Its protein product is CASSSKDRGTEAFF.

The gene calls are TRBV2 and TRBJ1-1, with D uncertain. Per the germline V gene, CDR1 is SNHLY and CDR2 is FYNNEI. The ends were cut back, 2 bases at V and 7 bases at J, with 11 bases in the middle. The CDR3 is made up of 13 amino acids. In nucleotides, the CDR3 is TGTGCCAGCAGTGAACGGGTTCAAGGTGAAGCTTTCTTT. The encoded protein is CASSERVQGEAFF. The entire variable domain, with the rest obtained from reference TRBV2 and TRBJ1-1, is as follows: EPEVTQTPSHQVTQMGQEVILRCVPISNHLYFYWYRQILGQKVEFLVSFYNNEISEKSEIFDDQFSVERPDGSNFTLKIRSTKLEDSAMYFCASSERVQGEAFFGQGTRLTVV.

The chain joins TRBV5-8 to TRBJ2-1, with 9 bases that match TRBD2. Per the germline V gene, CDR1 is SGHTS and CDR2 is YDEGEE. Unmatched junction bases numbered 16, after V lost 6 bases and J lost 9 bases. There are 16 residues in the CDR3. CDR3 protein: CASTTTGVAGEAEQFF. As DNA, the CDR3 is TGTGCCAGCACAACCACCGGGGTAGCGGGAGAGGCTGAGCAGTTCTTC. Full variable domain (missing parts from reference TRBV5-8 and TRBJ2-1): EAGVTQSPTHLIKTRGQQATLRCSPISGHTSVYWYQQALGLGLQFLLWYDEGEERNRGNFPPRFSGRQFPNYSSELNVNALELEDSALYLCASTTTGVAGEAEQFFGPGTRLTVL.

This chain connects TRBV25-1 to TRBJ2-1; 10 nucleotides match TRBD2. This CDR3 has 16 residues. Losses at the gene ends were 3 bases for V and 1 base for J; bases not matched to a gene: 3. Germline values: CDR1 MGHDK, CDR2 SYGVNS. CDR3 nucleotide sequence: TGTGCCAGCAGTGATGCTAGCGGGAGTTCCTACAATGAGCAGTTCTTC. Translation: CASSDASGSSYNEQFF.

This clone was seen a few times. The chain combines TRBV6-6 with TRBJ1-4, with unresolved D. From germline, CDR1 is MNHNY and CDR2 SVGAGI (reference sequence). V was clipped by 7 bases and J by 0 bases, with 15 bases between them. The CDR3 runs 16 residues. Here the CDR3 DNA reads TGTGCCAGCATAGGATTTACAGACGCAACTAATGAAAAACTGTTTTTT. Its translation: CASIGFTDATNEKLFF.